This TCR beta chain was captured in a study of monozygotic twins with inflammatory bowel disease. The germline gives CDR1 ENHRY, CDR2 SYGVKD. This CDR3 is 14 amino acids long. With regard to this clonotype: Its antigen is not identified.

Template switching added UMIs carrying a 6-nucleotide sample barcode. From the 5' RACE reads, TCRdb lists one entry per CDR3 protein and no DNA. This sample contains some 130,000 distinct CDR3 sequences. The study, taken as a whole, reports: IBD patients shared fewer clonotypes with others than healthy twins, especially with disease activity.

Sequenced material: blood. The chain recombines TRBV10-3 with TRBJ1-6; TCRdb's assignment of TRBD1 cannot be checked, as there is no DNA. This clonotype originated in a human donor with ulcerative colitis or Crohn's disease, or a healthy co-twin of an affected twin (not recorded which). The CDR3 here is CAISEAGQATPLHF.